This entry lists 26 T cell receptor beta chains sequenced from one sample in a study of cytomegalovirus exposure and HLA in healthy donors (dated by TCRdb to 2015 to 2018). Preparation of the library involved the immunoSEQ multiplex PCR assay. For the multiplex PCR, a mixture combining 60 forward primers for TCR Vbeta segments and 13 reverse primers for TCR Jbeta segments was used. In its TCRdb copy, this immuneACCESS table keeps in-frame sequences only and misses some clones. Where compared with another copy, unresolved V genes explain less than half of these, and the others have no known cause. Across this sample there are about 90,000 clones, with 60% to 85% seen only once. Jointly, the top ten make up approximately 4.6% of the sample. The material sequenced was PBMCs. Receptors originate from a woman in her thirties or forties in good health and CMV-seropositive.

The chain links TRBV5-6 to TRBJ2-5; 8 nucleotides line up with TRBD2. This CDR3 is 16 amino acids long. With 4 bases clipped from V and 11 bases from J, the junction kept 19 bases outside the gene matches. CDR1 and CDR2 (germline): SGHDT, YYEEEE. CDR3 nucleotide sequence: TGTGCCAGCAGCCGACCTCGGGTCGGGAGGGCCGTGGAGCAGTACTTC. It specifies CASSRPRVGRAVEQYF. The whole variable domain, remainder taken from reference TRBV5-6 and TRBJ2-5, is DAGVTQSPTHLIKTRGQQVTLRCSPKSGHDTVSWYQQALGQGPQFIFQYYEEEERQRGNFPDRFSGHQFPNYSSELNVNALLLGDSALYLCASSRPRVGRAVEQYFGPGTRLLVL.

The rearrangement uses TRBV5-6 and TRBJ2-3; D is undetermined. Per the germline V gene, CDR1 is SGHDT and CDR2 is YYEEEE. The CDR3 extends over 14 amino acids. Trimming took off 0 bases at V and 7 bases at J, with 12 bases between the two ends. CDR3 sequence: CASSLELTSHTQYF. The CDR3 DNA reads TGTGCCAGCAGCTTGGAACTAACCTCGCATACGCAGTATTTT.

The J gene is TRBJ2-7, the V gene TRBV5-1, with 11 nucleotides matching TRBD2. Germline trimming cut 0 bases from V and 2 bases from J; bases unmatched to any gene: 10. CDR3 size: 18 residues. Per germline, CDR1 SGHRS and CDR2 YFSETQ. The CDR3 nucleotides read TGCGCCAGCAGCTTGGGAACACTAGCGGGAGACAGGCCCTACGAGCAGTACTTC. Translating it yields CASSLGTLAGDRPYEQYF.

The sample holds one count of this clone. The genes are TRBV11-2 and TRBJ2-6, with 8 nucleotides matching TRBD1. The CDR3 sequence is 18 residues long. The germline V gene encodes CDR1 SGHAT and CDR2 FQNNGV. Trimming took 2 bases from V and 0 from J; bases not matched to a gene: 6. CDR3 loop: CASSLRTGSLSGANVLTF. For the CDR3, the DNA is TGTGCCAGCAGCTTAAGGACAGGGTCACTCTCTGGGGCCAACGTCCTGACTTTC.

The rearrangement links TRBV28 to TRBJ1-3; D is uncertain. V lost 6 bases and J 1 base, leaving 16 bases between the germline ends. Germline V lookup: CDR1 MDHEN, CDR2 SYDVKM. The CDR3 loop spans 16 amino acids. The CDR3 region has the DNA TGTGCCAGCAGGGTTGGCGGCAGCTTGTCTGGAAACACCATATATTTT. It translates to CASRVGGSLSGNTIYF.

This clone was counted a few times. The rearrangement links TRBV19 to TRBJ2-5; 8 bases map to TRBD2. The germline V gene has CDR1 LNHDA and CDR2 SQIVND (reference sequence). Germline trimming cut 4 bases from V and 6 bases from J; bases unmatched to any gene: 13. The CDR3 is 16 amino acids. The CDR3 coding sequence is TGTGCCAGTAGTACAACAATACTAGCGGCCCTACAGACCCAGTACTTC. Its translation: CASSTTILAALQTQYF.

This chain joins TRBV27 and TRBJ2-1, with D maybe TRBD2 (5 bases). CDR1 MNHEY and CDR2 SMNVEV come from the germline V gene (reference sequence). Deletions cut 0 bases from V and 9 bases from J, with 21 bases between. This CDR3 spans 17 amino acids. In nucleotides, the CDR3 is TGTGCCAGCAGTTTATCCCCCGCGGGTCGGGCTATGGGTGAGCAGTTCTTC. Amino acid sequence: CASSLSPAGRAMGEQFF.

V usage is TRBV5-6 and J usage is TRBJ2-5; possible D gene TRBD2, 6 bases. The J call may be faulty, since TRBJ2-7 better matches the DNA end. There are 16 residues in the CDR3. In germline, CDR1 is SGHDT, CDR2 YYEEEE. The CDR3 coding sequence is TGTGCCAGCAGCTACGATCCGACGGGAGTAGTGTACGAGCAGTACTTC. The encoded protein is CASSYDPTGVVYEQYF.

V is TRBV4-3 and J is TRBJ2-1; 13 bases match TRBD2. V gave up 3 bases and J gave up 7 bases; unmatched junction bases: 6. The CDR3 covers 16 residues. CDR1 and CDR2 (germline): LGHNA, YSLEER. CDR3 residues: CASSQPTSGRGNEQFF. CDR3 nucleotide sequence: TGCGCCAGCAGCCAGCCTACTAGCGGGAGGGGAAATGAGCAGTTCTTC.

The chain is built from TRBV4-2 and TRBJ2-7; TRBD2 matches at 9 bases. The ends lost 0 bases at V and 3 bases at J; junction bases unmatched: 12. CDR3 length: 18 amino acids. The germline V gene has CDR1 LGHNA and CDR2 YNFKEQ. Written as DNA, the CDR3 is TGTGCCAGCAGCCAAGATCGCGGGCTAGCGGGAAAAAACTACGAGCAGTACTTC. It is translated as CASSQDRGLAGKNYEQYF.

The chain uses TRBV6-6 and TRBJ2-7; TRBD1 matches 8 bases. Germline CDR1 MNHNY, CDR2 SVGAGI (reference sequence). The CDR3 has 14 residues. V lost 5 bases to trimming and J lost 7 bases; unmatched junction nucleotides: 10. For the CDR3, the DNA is TGTGCCAGCAGTCCTTCGGGACAGGCCAGGGAGCAGTACTTC. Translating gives CASSPSGQAREQYF.

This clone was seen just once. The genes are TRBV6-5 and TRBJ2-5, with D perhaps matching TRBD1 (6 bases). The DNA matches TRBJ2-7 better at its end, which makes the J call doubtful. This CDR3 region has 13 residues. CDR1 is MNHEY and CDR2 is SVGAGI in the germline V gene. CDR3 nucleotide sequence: TGTGCCAGCAGTGACAGGCAGACCTACGAGCAGTACTTC. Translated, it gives CASSDRQTYEQYF.

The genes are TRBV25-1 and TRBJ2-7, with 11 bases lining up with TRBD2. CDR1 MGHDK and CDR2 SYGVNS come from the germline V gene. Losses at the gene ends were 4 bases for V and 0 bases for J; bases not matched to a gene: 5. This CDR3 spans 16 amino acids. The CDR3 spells CASSARSGRASYEQYF. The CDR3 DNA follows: TGTGCCAGCAGTGCCCGTAGCGGGAGGGCCTCCTACGAGCAGTACTTC.

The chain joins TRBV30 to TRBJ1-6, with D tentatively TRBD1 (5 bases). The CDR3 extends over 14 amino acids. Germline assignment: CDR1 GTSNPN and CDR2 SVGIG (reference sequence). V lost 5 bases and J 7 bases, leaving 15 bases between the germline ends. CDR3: CAWQTQGVNSPLHF. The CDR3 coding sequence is TGTGCCTGGCAGACTCAGGGTGTCAATTCACCCCTCCACTTT.

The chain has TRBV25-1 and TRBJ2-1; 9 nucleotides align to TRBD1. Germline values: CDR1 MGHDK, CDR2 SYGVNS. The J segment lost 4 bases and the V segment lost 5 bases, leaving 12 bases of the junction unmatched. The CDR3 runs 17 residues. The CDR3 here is CASSPNPRDRDYNEQFF. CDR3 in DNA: TGTGCCAGCAGTCCGAACCCCCGGGACAGGGATTACAATGAGCAGTTCTTC.

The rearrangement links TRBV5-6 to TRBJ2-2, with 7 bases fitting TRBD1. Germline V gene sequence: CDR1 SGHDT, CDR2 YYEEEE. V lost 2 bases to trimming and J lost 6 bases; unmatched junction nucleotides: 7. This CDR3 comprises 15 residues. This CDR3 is CASSLTGAGAGELFF. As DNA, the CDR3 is TGTGCCAGCAGCTTAACAGGGGCAGGGGCCGGGGAGCTGTTTTTT.

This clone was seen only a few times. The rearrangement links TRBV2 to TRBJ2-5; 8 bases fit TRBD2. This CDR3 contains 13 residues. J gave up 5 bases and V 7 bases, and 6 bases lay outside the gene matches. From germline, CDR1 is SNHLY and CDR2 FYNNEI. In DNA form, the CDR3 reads TGTGCCAGCAAAAGCGGGAGAGGTGAGACCCAGTACTTC. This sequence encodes CASKSGRGETQYF.

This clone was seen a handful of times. In DNA, the CDR3 is TGTGCCAGCAGTCCGGGACTAGCGGGAGGAATCACAGATACGCAGTATTTT. It yields the protein CASSPGLAGGITDTQYF. The chain uses TRBV11-3 and TRBJ2-3, with 15 bases identical to TRBD2. J was trimmed by 2 bases and V by 6 bases; bases with no gene match: 6. The CDR3 runs 17 residues. Germline V gene sequence: CDR1 SGHNT, CDR2 YENEEA.

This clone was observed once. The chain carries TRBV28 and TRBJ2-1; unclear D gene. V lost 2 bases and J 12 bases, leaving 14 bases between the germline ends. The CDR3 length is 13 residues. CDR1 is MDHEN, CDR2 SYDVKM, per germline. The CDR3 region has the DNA TGTGCCAGCAGTTTACCCTCCCCGACTGGGCAGTTCTTC. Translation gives CASSLPSPTGQFF.

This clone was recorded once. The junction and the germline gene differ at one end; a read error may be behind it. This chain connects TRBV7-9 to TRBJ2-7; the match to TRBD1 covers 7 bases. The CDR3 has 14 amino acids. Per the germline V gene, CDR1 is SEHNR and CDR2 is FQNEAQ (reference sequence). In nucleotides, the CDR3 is TGTTCCAGCAGCTTCGAGACAGGGACCTACGAGCAGTACTTC. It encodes CSSSFETGTYEQYF.

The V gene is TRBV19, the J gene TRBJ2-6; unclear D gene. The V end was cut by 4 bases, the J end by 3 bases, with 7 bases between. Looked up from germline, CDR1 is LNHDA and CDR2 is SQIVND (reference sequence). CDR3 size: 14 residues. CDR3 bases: TGTGCCAGTAGTAGGCTTGGTGGGGCCAACGTCCTGACTTTC. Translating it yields CASSRLGGANVLTF.

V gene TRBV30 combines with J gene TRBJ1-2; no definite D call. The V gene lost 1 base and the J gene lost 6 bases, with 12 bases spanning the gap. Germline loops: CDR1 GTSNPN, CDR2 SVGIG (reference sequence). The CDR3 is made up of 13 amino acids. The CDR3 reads CAWSAHGEDGYTF. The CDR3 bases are TGTGCCTGGAGTGCCCACGGGGAGGATGGCTACACCTTC.

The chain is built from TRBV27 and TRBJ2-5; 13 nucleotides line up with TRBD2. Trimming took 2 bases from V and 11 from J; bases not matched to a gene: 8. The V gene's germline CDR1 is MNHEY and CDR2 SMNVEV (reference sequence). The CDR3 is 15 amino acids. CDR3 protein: CASSLTGGLAGEQYF. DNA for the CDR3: TGTGCCAGCAGTTTAACGGGAGGACTAGCGGGAGAGCAGTACTTC.

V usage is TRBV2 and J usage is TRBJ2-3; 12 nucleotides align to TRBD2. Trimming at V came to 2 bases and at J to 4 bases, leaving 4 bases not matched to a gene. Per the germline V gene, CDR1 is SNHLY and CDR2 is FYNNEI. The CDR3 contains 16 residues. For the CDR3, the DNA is TGTGCCAGCAGTGAACGGCTAGCGGGAGGGGCAGATACGCAGTATTTT. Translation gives CASSERLAGGADTQYF.

CDR3 sequence: CASSSQLVAVSYEQYF. CDR3 DNA sequence: TGTGCCAGCAGTTCCCAATTAGTAGCGGTTTCCTACGAGCAGTACTTC. The V gene is TRBV27, the J gene TRBJ2-7; tentative D call: TRBD2 (6 bases). The V end lost 4 bases, the J end lost 1 base, and 17 bases lay between the germline ends. The V gene's germline CDR1 is MNHEY and CDR2 SMNVEV (reference sequence). The CDR3 runs 16 residues.

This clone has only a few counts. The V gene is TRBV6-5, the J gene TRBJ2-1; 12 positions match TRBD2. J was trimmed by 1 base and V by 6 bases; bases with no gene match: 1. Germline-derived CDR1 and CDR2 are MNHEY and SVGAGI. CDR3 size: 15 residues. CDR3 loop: CASRGLAGSYNEQFF. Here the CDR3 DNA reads TGTGCCAGCAGGGGACTAGCGGGTTCCTACAATGAGCAGTTCTTC.